This T cell receptor (beta chain) stems from a study of CD8+ T cells in alopecia areata (dated 2018 in TCRdb). Study-wide context: The study used high-throughput TCRbeta sequencing to examine T cell clonal expansion in alopecia areata, in both the C3H/HeJ mouse model and human patients. RNA was obtained with the PAXgene miRNA kit for fixed scalp, the miRNeasy kit for PBMCs, and the RNeasy kit for mouse skin. Scalp tissue and sorted CD4+ and CD8+ peripheral blood T cells from patchy and totalis/universalis alopecia areata patients and from healthy controls were covered by human TCRbeta sequencing. Amplification of TCRbeta CDR3 regions was done by immunoSEQ multiplex PCR using 35 Vbeta forward primers and 13 Jbeta reverse primers. Scalp clonality was compared across normal scalp (n=4), patchy alopecia areata scalp (n=8), and alopecia totalis/universalis scalp (n=8). What the research found in general, with its limitations: Compared with normal scalp, lesional scalp had higher clonality and more expanded CD8+ clones, particularly in alopecia totalis/universalis, a pattern that suggests antigenic drive. Resident alphabeta T cells in normal human skin are also sequenced, complicating scalp TCR repertoire analysis, unlike mouse skin dominated by gammadelta T cells. TCR sequences shared between patients were less clear than in mice, possibly partly because of HLA diversity in the patient population.

Note on this clone: It has no known antigen specificity. No much larger clonotype is one base removed from it; base qualities were not supplied.

PBMCs were isolated by density centrifugation and stained for CD3, CD4 and CD8, after which CD4+ and CD8+ T cells were sorted on a FACSAria. Scalp biopsies and blood samples were obtained from unaffected controls. The protocol used for the library was the immunoSEQ multiplex PCR assay. For TCR sequencing, RNA was extracted from every sample and reverse transcribed into cDNA to serve as template. SuperScript III was used to make first-strand cDNA, primed with a 2:1 mix of oligo-dT and random hexamers. A synthetic immune receptor repertoire was used to gauge amplification bias, and whatever bias remained was removed computationally. The authors processed their data as follows. Raw reads were preprocessed to remove errors, and CDR3 was defined according to IMGT conventions as the region from the conserved cysteine to phenylalanine. To get clonality, Shannon entropy was normalized by log2 of the number of productive unique TCRs and the result was subtracted from 1. Scalp TCRbeta sequences were cross-referenced with sorted blood CD4 and CD8 repertoires so that the CD4 or CD8 identity of scalp clones could be inferred. TCRdb took over this immuneACCESS table, retaining in-frame rearrangements with V and J assigned. Such tables are incomplete; in checked studies, under half of the missing clones stem from an unresolved V gene, and the remainder is unexplained. V, J and clone size are those of that table, while D and trimming were read from the DNA. The sample profile shows some 110,000 clones; less than 80% of them were found once. Around 2.8% of the sample comes from the top ten.

The CDR3, from cysteine to phenylalanine, totals 10 residues. This entry keeps only the CDR3 DNA: 30 bases, framed from base 1. Based on the germline V gene, the CDR1 and CDR2 sequences are MNHNS and SASEGT. The V and J genes are TRBV6-1 and TRBJ2-7; the D gene is possibly TRBD2, with 5 bases matching. Sequencing was performed on CD4+ T cells sorted from blood. The receptor comes from a human donor in good health. The CDR3 protein: CASPGNEQYF. The DNA sequence is given as TGTGCAAGCCCGGGGAACGAGCAGTACTTC.